This TCR beta chain came from a study of cytomegalovirus exposure and HLA in healthy donors. Overall study results and limits: According to a later analysis, most TCR beta chains associated with CMV appeared HLA-restricted. Reportedly, diagnosis of cytomegalovirus status by the classifier showed high specificity and sensitivity.

The study ran its PCR with 60 Vbeta and 13 Jbeta primers. TCRdb's copy holds only in-frame clones and misses some; the assay was immunoSEQ multiplex PCR. Of about 140,000 clones in the sample, about 84% are singletons; the top ten hold around 2.4%. As concerns this clone: Antigen: not known.

The CDR3 has 13 residues. Germline V gives CDR1 MNHEY, CDR2 SVGAGI. Trimming pared 8 bases from V and 2 bases from J, leaving 11 bases between. The clonotype originates from a man aged 50 to 59 in good health and CMV-seronegative. V usage is TRBV6-5 and J usage is TRBJ2-3; D is perhaps TRBD2 (6 bases). The specimen was PBMCs. The CDR3 DNA reads as TGTGCCAGCCGGAGGGACTCCACAGATACGCAGTATTTT. This codes for CASRRDSTDTQYF.